Listed here are 2 T cell receptor beta chains from one sample, sequenced in a study of lymphopenia after photon versus proton radiotherapy. Assay used: immunoSEQ multiplex PCR; TCRdb lists only in-frame clones, some missing. Of nearly 25,000 clones detected, nearly 85% appear once; the ten largest clones hold roughly 20%. Sequences were derived from peripheral blood, sampled from a patient treated with proton-based radiotherapy. These receptors were taken from a woman in her 70s with pancreatic cancer.

The chain links TRBV28 to TRBJ2-7; D call uncertain. Germline CDR1 is MDHEN and CDR2 is SYDVKM. There are 11 residues in the CDR3. The CDR3 spells CSTASSYEQYF. For the CDR3, the DNA is TGTTCAACAGCGAGCTCCTACGAGCAGTACTTC. Supplemented by reference TRBV28 and TRBJ2-7, the full variable domain reads DVKVTQSSRYLVKRTGEKVFLECVQDMDHENMFWYRQDPGLGLRLIYFSYDVKMKEKGDIPEGYSVSREKKERFSLILESASTNQTSMYLCSTASSYEQYFGPGTRLTVT.

This chain connects TRBV21-1 to TRBJ1-1. TRBV21-1 counts as a pseudogene. The CDR3 extends over 14 amino acids. The CDR3 loop is CASSTGGGGTEAFF. CDR3 sequence (DNA): TGTGCCAGCAGCACAGGTGGTGGCGGCACTGAAGCTTTCTTT.